Shown below are 3 T cell receptor beta chains from a single sample sequenced in a study of T cells in Graves' hyperthyroidism and ophthalmopathy. RNA transcripts served as the template for amplifying TCR beta CDR3 regions. Carried out on the TCR CDR3, a first-round RT-PCR used the HTBI primer set. TCRdb recomputed calls from the multiplex PCR reads with MiXCR, one row per CDR3 protein. The table lists 640,000 or so distinct CDR3 sequences, 14% to 15% of them singletons. What was sequenced was blood. These TCRs come from a woman aged 35 to 49 with Graves' ophthalmopathy.

This clonotype showed up many times. This rearrangement joins TRBV5-4 to TRBJ2-5, with a weak D call TRBD2 (5 bases). Trimming removed 2 bases from V and 4 bases from J, with 12 bases in between. CDR1 is SGHNT and CDR2 is YYREEE in the germline V gene (reference sequence). The CDR3 is 14 residues long. CDR3 protein: CASSFEGVGETQYF. CDR3 sequence (DNA): TGTGCCAGCAGCTTCGAGGGTGTTGGAGAGACCCAGTACTTC. Based on the CDR3 plus reference TRBV5-4 and TRBJ2-5, the full variable domain is ETGVTQSPTHLIKTRGQQVTLRCSSQSGHNTVSWYQQALGQGPQFIFQYYREEENGRGNFPPRFSGLQFPNYSSELNVNALELDDSALYLCASSFEGVGETQYFGPGTRLLVL.

This clonotype was recorded many times. This sequence joins TRBV7-2 and TRBJ1-3; D ambiguous. The CDR3 spans 11 residues. Trimming removed 2 bases at V and 8 bases at J, with 4 bases between. Germline CDR1 and CDR2: SGHTA and FQGNSA. For the CDR3, the DNA is TGTGCCAGCAGCTTAACGGACACCATATATTTT. Translating gives CASSLTDTIYF.

The chain combines TRBV19 with TRBJ1-1; D perhaps matches TRBD1 (5 bases). V lost 7 bases to trimming and J lost 5 bases, with 11 bases between them. The CDR3 extends over 12 amino acids. The germline V gene encodes CDR1 LNHDA and CDR2 SQIVND (reference sequence). The CDR3 DNA reads TGTGCCAGTAAGTTTCAGGGAACTGAAGCTTTCTTT. Translating it yields CASKFQGTEAFF.